The source of this TCR beta chain is a study of OX40 agonist ivuxolimab in advanced cancers. The wider study: Ivuxolimab is a fully human IgG2 antibody that activates OX40 (CD134). Dose-escalation subjects each had hepatocellular carcinoma, melanoma, renal cell or head and neck cancer. Intravenous ivuxolimab at 0.01 to 10 mg/kg was given to patients every 2 weeks.

V dropped 5 bases and J dropped 7 bases, with 18 bases sitting between them. This CDR3 contains 15 residues. Germline CDR1 SGHTA, CDR2 FQGTGA. Some clones are missing from TCRdb's copy, which holds only in-frame ones; the method was immunoSEQ multiplex PCR. The sample includes some 44,000 clones, over 80% of them seen just once. Specimen: CD4+ or CD8+ T cells sorted from blood, collected in a trial of the OX40 agonist ivuxolimab. J is TRBJ2-1 and V is TRBV7-3; either TRBD1 or TRBD2 may supply D (6 bases each). This receptor was taken from an adult with an advanced solid tumor such as melanoma, head and neck, liver or kidney cancer. CDR3 DNA sequence: TGTGCCAGCAGCCCCAGTGGCGGAGGGGGGAATGAGCAGTTCTTC. Residues: CASSPSGGGGNEQFF.